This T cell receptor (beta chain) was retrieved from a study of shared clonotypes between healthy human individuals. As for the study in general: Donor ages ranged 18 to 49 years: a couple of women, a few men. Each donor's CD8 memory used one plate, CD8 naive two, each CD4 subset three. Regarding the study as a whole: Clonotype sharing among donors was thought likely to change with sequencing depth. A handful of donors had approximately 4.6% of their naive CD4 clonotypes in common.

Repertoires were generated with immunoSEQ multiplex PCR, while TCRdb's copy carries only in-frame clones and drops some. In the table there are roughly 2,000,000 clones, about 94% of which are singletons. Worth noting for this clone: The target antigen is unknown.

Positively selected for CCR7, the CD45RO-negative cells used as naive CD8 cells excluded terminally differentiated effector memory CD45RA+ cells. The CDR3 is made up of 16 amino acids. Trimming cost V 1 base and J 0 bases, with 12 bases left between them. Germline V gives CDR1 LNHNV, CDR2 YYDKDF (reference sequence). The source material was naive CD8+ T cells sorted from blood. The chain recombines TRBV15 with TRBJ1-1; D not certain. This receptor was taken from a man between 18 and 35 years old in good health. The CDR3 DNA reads TGTGCCACCAGCAGAGGCACCCAAGGAATGAACACTGAAGCTTTCTTT. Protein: CATSRGTQGMNTEAFF. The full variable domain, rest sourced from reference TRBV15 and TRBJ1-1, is DAMVIQNPRYQVTQFGKPVTLSCSQTLNHNVMYWYQQKSSQAPKLLFHYYDKDFNNEADTPDNFQSRRPNTSFCFLDIRSPGLGDTAMYLCATSRGTQGMNTEAFFGQGTRLTVV.